Detailed here is one T cell receptor (beta chain). The entry originates in a study of blood T cell repertoires in COVID-19. Repertoires were generated with immunoSEQ multiplex PCR, while TCRdb's copy carries only in-frame clones and drops some. The sample holds about 310,000 clones, more than 75% seen once. From germline, CDR1 is MGHRA and CDR2 YSYEKL. This CDR3 is built from 14 residues. V lost 4 bases and J lost 1, with 7 bases in between. Sequenced sample: peripheral blood. The TCR originated in a man between 65 and 80 years old with acute or convalescent COVID-19. The chain links TRBV4-1 to TRBJ2-2, with D possibly TRBD1 on 6 matching bases. CDR3 in DNA: TGCGCCAGCAGCCGGACAGAGAACACCGGGGAGCTGTTTTTT. Its translation is CASSRTENTGELFF.